This T cell receptor beta chain was sequenced for a study of cytomegalovirus exposure and HLA in healthy donors (dated by TCRdb to about 2017). At the level of the whole study: An earlier analysis of approximately 600 of the donors reported approximately 290 Gb of sequence data and 117 million unique TCR beta sequences from about 200 million T cells. All discovery cohort repertoires had been generated on a single sequencing platform. The study aimed to test whether signatures of past pathogen exposure could be identified by cataloging public T cell receptors. High-throughput TCR immunosequencing, statistical association of individual TCRs with disease status, and machine learning were combined to predict cytomegalovirus infection status. Besides the first cohort of more than 650 subjects, a separate validation cohort made up of 120 or so different subjects was used. Class I and class II HLA loci were covered by the typing at four-digit resolution. The study profiled the T cell repertoires of 500 to 800 subjects by immunosequencing and related them to cytomegalovirus serostatus. Typing coverage differed by locus: A, B, C, DRB1 and DQB1 were typed in about 620-640 donors, DQA1 in approximately 520, DPA1 in roughly 590, and DPB1 in 400 to 480. To study patterns of TCR occurrence, a later analysis re-analyzed previously published TCR beta repertoires from 650 to 750 donors and added high-resolution HLA genotyping. Across approximately 400 genotyped donors of the cohort, an average of roughly 230,000 unique TCR beta nucleotide sequences per donor were sequenced, and 15% to 20% of those sequences were non-productive. An earlier analysis of several hundred of the donors used high-throughput TCR beta sequencing to judge whether each TCR beta V gene segment behaved as functional or pseudogenic. A later genetic analysis took genome-wide SNP genotypes for about 65% of the 666 donors and used that subset as a discovery cohort. Rather than drawing on any new phenotypic data, the later analysis identified candidate immune exposures from TCR beta sequences and the way those sequences occurred across donors. An early release that covered 640 HLA-typed donors contained approximately 300 gigabases of sequencing data and approximately 85 million unique TCR sequences. Of the 300 to 450 genotyped donors, 81% fell in the genetic ancestry cluster associated with self-reported Caucasian donors. About five DR-DQ haplotypes were treated as single units for association and clustering because of strong linkage in the cohort. Donor age, sex, ethnicity and CMV serostatus were compiled together with the repertoire data.

The paper as a whole reports these results and caveats: A later analysis found that TCR association rates varied across HLA loci, with DRB1 alleles showing the most associated TCRs and HLA-C alleles the fewest. In a later analysis, HLA-associated TCR beta chains showed more clonal expansion and lower generation probabilities than non-associated chains that were equally common. Most TCR sequences were seen in very few donors, while some public TCRs were found in many individuals. In this cohort, only TCR beta chains were sequenced, and detectable features were limited by the absence of alpha or paired-chain data. Correlated functional status among segregating V segments might reflect linkage disequilibrium, but an unknown experimental factor could not be ruled out. For the cohort, immune exposure information was limited to CMV serostatus. In vitro tests confirmed that a few of the cytomegalovirus-associated TCR beta chains recognize cytomegalovirus antigens. Because counts were too low, approximately 18 rarely observed V segments, including chromosome 9 orphons, were excluded from the earlier analysis of roughly 580 of the donors. A total of 164 TCR beta chains were listed by the study as associated with cytomegalovirus. The classifier was reported to diagnose cytomegalovirus status with high specificity and sensitivity in both the original cohort and the validation cohort. Broadly in line with IMGT annotations, most TCR beta V segments showed up in productive rearrangements about 87% or about 30% of the time in an earlier analysis of 587 of the donors. When HLA alleles, especially DR and DQ, strongly co-occurred, TCR associations were difficult to assign to individual alleles. According to a later analysis, parvovirus B19, influenza, CMV and Epstein-Barr virus appeared linked to several top co-occurrence clusters. In a later genetic analysis, a missense DCLRE1C variant was associated with V-gene and J-gene trimming of TCR beta chains, and the association was replicated in an independent cohort. It was suggested by the authors that the approach could potentially be generalized to other disease states and immunological phenotypes. Most CMV-associated TCR beta chains appeared to be HLA-restricted in a later analysis, and the HLA associations seemed to be driven largely by CMV exposure. The sequencing pipeline was judged likely to have produced a cluster of highly shared sequence variants as a technical artifact. Compared with the approximately 720-donor mean, donors in an Asian-associated ancestry cluster had fewer N-insertions in productive TCRs, according to a later genetic analysis. A further reported finding was that TCR beta sequences accurately predicted the HLA-A and HLA-B alleles for most subjects in the first cohort. Roughly uniform sequencing depth across donors was assumed in presence/absence analyses, although this assumption may not hold. In a later analysis, some 17,000 TCR beta sequences were associated with specific HLA alleles at a false discovery rate of 0.05. HLA typing was unavailable for some donors at each locus, so association tests used only the typed subset.

About this clone: The clone's antigen remains unknown. A read error may produce the germline difference seen at one junction end.

The cohort consisted of approximately 690 healthy bone marrow donors. At the time of sampling, every cohort member was nominally healthy, though immune exposures that went unrecorded were likely present. The donor was CMV seronegative and was included in the group of a few hundred seronegative cohort members. A peripheral blood sample was provided by each donor, and peripheral blood mononuclear cells were used for TCR beta sequencing. Genomic DNA extraction from the blood cell samples was performed with the Qiagen DNeasy Blood Extraction Kit. The library was produced with the immunoSEQ multiplex PCR assay. For the multiplex PCR, a mixture combining 60 forward primers for TCR Vbeta segments and 13 reverse primers for TCR Jbeta segments was used. A multiplex PCR assay on genomic DNA amplified the CDR3 region of rearranged TCR beta genes. The Illumina HiSeq System was used to sequence the amplified TCR beta libraries as 87-base-pair reads. As for the original processing: In a later analysis, 70 million to 95 million unique TCR beta chains were counted across the approximately 670 repertoires, and roughly 11 million of these chains were shared by at least two donors. A nearest-neighbor algorithm error-corrected the raw reads and collapsed the reads into unique sequences, merging closely related sequences to remove PCR and sequencing errors. Alignment of CDR3 sequences to IMGT reference sequences was used to assign V, D and J gene segments. For a sequence to be retained, a match of at least six nucleotides to both a V gene segment and a J gene segment was required. A rearrangement was called productive if the CDR3 had no stop codons and remained in frame with V and J, and every other rearrangement was called non-productive. CDR3 was defined by IMGT convention, running from the second conserved V-encoded cysteine to the conserved J-encoded phenylalanine. Sequences without an unambiguous match to a single V gene segment were excluded from the earlier analysis of about 630 of the donors. An earlier analysis of a few hundred of the donors classified V segments as functional when productive rearrangements were above 56.7% and as segregating when the standard deviation between donors was above 5%. A statistical classification framework was built for diagnosing cytomegalovirus status from the catalog of TCR beta chain sequences. A later analysis assigned V and J genes by comparing TCR nucleotide sequences with IMGT/GENE-DB human TR gene sequences. The TCRdist pipeline was used in a later analysis to assign CDR3 sequences and most-parsimonious VDJ recombination scenarios. A later analysis defined each TCR beta chain by its CDR3 amino acid sequence plus V-gene family, and excluded reads lacking a unique V-gene family. As a way to deal with suspected cross-contamination and a sequencing artifact, a later analysis dropped 450 to 600 nucleotide sequences that were highly shared and had low generation probability. A later analysis calculated a clonal expansion index for each public chain from normalized within-repertoire ranks of inferred template counts. In a later analysis, generation probabilities were computed with a VDJ recombination model fitted to out-of-frame rearrangements, and the resulting probabilities were checked against IGoR. In a later analysis, hypergeometric tests were used to score TCR-TCR, TCR-HLA and TCR-CMV co-occurrence, with a repertoire-size bias correction applied to TCR pairs. In a later analysis, false discovery rates were estimated by permuting HLA or CMV assignments 20 times. A later analysis grouped co-occurring TCRs with DBSCAN, adding TCRdist sequence similarity when clustering within HLA-allele-positive subsets. For co-occurrence clustering, repertoires with fewer than 30,000 or more than 120,000 public chains were excluded, along with five repertoires with anomalous nucleotide sharing. Entries here come from immuneACCESS through TCRdb and include only in-frame sequences with V and J called. Some clones fail to appear in such tables; in the studies checked, an unresolved V gene covers under half of the shortfall, and the cause of the remainder is unknown. V, J and clone size reflect that table, while D and trimming were determined from the DNA. For this sample, the table gives around 76,000 clones. The ten largest clonotypes hold approximately 0.81% of the sample.

Sequenced sample: PBMCs. The clonotype originates from a boy aged 5-17 years in good health and CMV-seronegative.

The CDR3 region: CASSMSSGGAPVVF. The bases are TGTGCCAGTAGTATGTCTAGCGGGGGGGCCCCCGTAGTCTTC. The chain employs TRBV19 and TRBJ2-1; TRBD2 agrees with 12 junctional bases. CDR1 LNHDA and CDR2 SQIVND were looked up in the germline V gene (reference sequence). Including the terminal cysteine and phenylalanine, the CDR3 comprises 14 residues. The kept DNA is CDR3 alone, 42 bases in frame from the first base. When the CDR3 is completed using the reference TRBV19 and TRBJ2-1 genes on either side, the full variable domain is DGGITQSPKYLFRKEGQNVTLSCEQNLNHDAMYWYRQDPGQGLRLIYYSQIVNDFQKGDIAEGYSVSREKKESFPLTVTSAQKNPTAFYLCASSMSSGGAPVVFGPGTRLTVL.